The source of this T cell receptor beta chain is a study of shared clonotypes between healthy human individuals. Genomic DNA belonging to each subset was distributed in equal measure over several immunoSEQ plates. When replicate PCRs were run on sorted subsets, they used approximately 210 ng DNA, tens of thousands of T cell genomes. TCRdb keeps only in-frame clones here, not all; method: immunoSEQ multiplex PCR. Among about 2 million clones listed, roughly 95% were seen once. CD8 cells classed as naive were CD45RO-negative and positively selected for CCR7, excluding terminally differentiated effector memory CD45RA+ cells. Germline assignment: CDR1 SGHAT and CDR2 FQNNGV. The CDR3 consists of 14 residues. Trimming cost V 1 base and J 1 base, with 8 bases left between them. Notes on the study in general: Specimens sampled were limited to blood, with tissue repertoires likely differing. Relative to their counterparts shared across all four donors, non-shared clonotypes exhibited diminished generation probabilities.

In the case of this clone: Antigen unknown.

This TCR derives from a man aged 18-30 years in good health. The chain recombines TRBV11-2 with TRBJ2-7, with no clear D. Sequencing was carried out using naive CD8+ T cells sorted from blood. CDR3 DNA: TGTGCCAGCAGCTTAGCCCCCAGATCCTACGAGCAGTACTTC. Translated, it gives CASSLAPRSYEQYF.